The TCR beta chain under discussion was sequenced for a study of T cell responses to AZD1222 COVID-19 vaccine. Overall study findings and caveats: Spike was spanned by vaccine-associated CD4 TCRs, with dominance at 160-218 and 743-854. Compared with day 0, the breadth and depth of the Spike-specific TCR repertoire rose significantly after two doses of AZD1222. Baseline serology detected seropositivity in only six or seven AZD1222 recipients.

Details on this clone: Its target is not known.

CDR3 length equals 15 residues. V dropped 0 bases and J dropped 4 bases, with 13 bases sitting between them. Germline V gene data show CDR1 as SGHTS and CDR2 as YDEGEE. Clones were sequenced by immunoSEQ multiplex PCR, and TCRdb holds only the in-frame ones, with some missing. Altogether roughly 160,000 clones are present, 90% to 95% being singletons, with the ten largest covering around 4.5%. The material was peripheral blood, obtained on day 0 of MenACWY control vaccination. The sequence was obtained from an adult in good health. J is TRBJ1-1 and V is TRBV5-8, with D perhaps matching TRBD1 (5 bases). The CDR3 DNA reads as TGTGCCAGCAGCTTGGCCTGGGGGGGACGCACTGAAGCTTTCTTT. It yields the protein CASSLAWGGRTEAFF.